This TCR beta chain was captured by sequencing in a study of PD-L1 blockade in urothelial cancer. In the study overall: Analyzed time points were 3 weeks (second dose) and 6 weeks after therapy began. T cells were recovered from blood samples at a median of roughly 150,000. The study, taken as a whole, reports: Durable-benefit patients expanded tumor-associated blood clones more at 3 weeks.

Time point denoted: peripheral blood 6 weeks after treatment start. This CDR3 spans 15 amino acids. Germline assignment: CDR1 MNHNS and CDR2 SASEGT. The germline V and J ends were trimmed by 0 bases and 9 bases, with 12 bases remaining between them. Generated by immunoSEQ multiplex PCR, the TCRdb table keeps only in-frame clones and is missing some. The table lists about 130,000 clones, about 84% of them singletons. Regarding this clone: The antigen is undetermined.

The source material was PBMCs, sampled around atezolizumab (anti-PD-L1) treatment. The chain employs TRBV6-1 and TRBJ1-6; D call uncertain. The TCR sequence derives from a man aged 45 to 65 with urothelial cancer. The CDR3 here is CASSEASTASSPLHF. CDR3 DNA sequence: TGTGCCAGCAGTGAAGCCTCTACCGCGAGTTCACCCCTCCACTTT.